These 25 T cell receptor beta chains share one sample of origin, sequenced in a study of OX40 agonist ivuxolimab in advanced cancers. Using immunoSEQ multiplex PCR, the repertoire was profiled, and TCRdb retains in-frame clones only, with some absent. The sample shows 20,000 to 25,000 clones, 65% to 85% of them seen only once. Here the sequenced sample was CD4+ or CD8+ T cells sorted from blood, taken in a trial of the OX40 agonist ivuxolimab. All receptors derive from an adult with an advanced solid tumor such as melanoma, head and neck, liver or kidney cancer.

The V and J genes are TRBV4-3 and TRBJ2-1, with 7 bases matching TRBD1. The CDR3 covers 17 residues. J was trimmed by 2 bases and V by 1 base; bases with no gene match: 8. Germline assignment: CDR1 LGHNA and CDR2 YSLEER. The CDR3 nucleotides are TGCGCCAGCAGCCAAGCGATCCCGGGACAGCCCTACAATGAGCAGTTCTTC. Translation gives CASSQAIPGQPYNEQFF.

V gene TRBV5-1 combines with J gene TRBJ2-7; D might be TRBD2 (6 bases). The CDR3 length is 12 residues. Trimming shortened V by 3 bases and J by 7 bases, and 11 bases separated the two germline ends. Germline V lookup: CDR1 SGHRS, CDR2 YFSETQ. CDR3 nucleotide sequence: TGCGCCAGCAGCTCAAGACTAGAAGAGCAGTACTTC. Encoded protein: CASSSRLEEQYF.

The chain combines TRBV11-3 with TRBJ2-3; TRBD2 aligns across 7 bases. Per germline, CDR1 SGHNT and CDR2 YENEEA. Germline trimming cut 3 bases from V and 2 bases from J; bases unmatched to any gene: 2. This CDR3 is 14 amino acids long. CDR3 loop: CASSFAGVTDTQYF. The DNA of the CDR3 is TGTGCCAGCAGCTTTGCGGGGGTCACAGATACGCAGTATTTT. The variable domain in full, completed from reference TRBV11-3 and TRBJ2-3, reads EAGVVQSPRYKIIEKKQPVAFWCNPISGHNTLYWYLQNLGQGPELLIRYENEEAVDDSQLPKDRFSAERLKGVDSTLKIQPAELGDSAVYLCASSFAGVTDTQYFGPGTRLTVL.

The CDR3 DNA follows: TGTGCCATCAGTGTAGGAAGAGGGGAGACCCAGTACTTC. Translation gives CAISVGRGETQYF. The chain combines TRBV10-3 with TRBJ2-5, with a possible D match to TRBD2 (5 bases). This CDR3 is built from 13 residues. The germline CDR1 and CDR2 sequences are ENHRY and SYGVKD. The V and J ends lost 4 bases and 5 bases respectively, with 11 bases between them.

V is TRBV4-3 and J is TRBJ1-1; D ambiguous. Germline-derived CDR1 and CDR2 are LGHNA and YSLEER. This CDR3 is built from 15 residues. Trimming left V 0 bases short and J 4 bases short, with 12 bases between. The CDR3 bases are TGCGCCAGCAGCCAAGATCAATGGGGAGGCACTGAAGCTTTCTTT. As protein: CASSQDQWGGTEAFF.

This chain joins TRBV9 and TRBJ1-2, with TRBD1 matching 8 bases. The V and J ends lost 0 bases and 6 bases, in that order; junction bases with no gene match: 4. The CDR3 runs to 14 residues. CDR1 is SGDLS and CDR2 is YYNGEE in the germline V gene. In nucleotides, the CDR3 is TGTGCCAGCAGCGTAGCGGCACAGGGGGATGGCTACACCTTC. This gives the protein CASSVAAQGDGYTF.

V usage is TRBV5-1 and J usage is TRBJ2-7, with 13 bases identical to TRBD2. With V trimmed by 4 bases and J by 1 base, 5 bases remained unmatched. This CDR3 is built from 16 residues. Germline V lookup: CDR1 SGHRS, CDR2 YFSETQ. The CDR3 reads CASSGAGLAGSYEQYF. The CDR3 coding sequence is TGCGCCAGCAGCGGGGCGGGACTAGCGGGATCCTACGAGCAGTACTTC.

J is TRBJ2-7 and V is TRBV7-2, with 13 positions matching TRBD2. This CDR3 contains 16 residues. V lost 6 bases and J lost 1; bases outside the gene matches: 6. Germline-derived CDR1 and CDR2 are SGHTA and FQGNSA. The CDR3 DNA follows: TGTGCCAGCAGAGCGACGGGACTAGCGGGGTCCTACGAGCAGTACTTC. Its protein product is CASRATGLAGSYEQYF.

The V gene is TRBV7-3, the J gene TRBJ1-1; the match to TRBD1 covers 8 bases. V shed 6 bases and J 3 bases; nucleotides not matched to a gene: 6. Germline lookup yields CDR1 SGHTA and CDR2 FQGTGA. The CDR3 has 14 residues. DNA of the CDR3: TGTGCCAGCAGTCTCACAGGGGGAGACACTGAAGCTTTCTTT. Residues: CASSLTGGDTEAFF.

This chain uses TRBV10-2 with TRBJ1-1; the D is unclear. The germline V and J ends were trimmed by 5 bases and 1 base, with 2 bases remaining between them. Germline V lookup: CDR1 WSHSY, CDR2 SAAADI. The CDR3 extends over 11 amino acids. The CDR3: CASSSNTEAFF. The CDR3 bases are TGCGCCAGCAGTTCGAACACTGAAGCTTTCTTT.

This chain connects TRBV30 to TRBJ2-5, with 8 bases matching TRBD2. V was pared by 3 bases and J by 5 bases, with 14 bases of the junction left unmatched. The CDR3 runs 16 residues. Germline V gene sequence: CDR1 GTSNPN, CDR2 SVGIG (reference sequence). The CDR3 DNA follows: TGTGCCTGGAGAAGGGGTACGGGAGGGCCAGGGGAGACCCAGTACTTC. Translating gives CAWRRGTGGPGETQYF.

The J gene is TRBJ2-7, the V gene TRBV11-3; 8 nucleotides align to TRBD2. The germline gives CDR1 SGHNT, CDR2 YENEEA. V lost 4 bases and J lost 3; bases outside the gene matches: 8. The CDR3 totals 15 residues. The CDR3 protein is CASSYGLAGDYEQYF. The CDR3, as DNA: TGTGCCAGCAGCTACGGACTAGCAGGGGACTACGAGCAGTACTTC.

This chain connects TRBV7-2 to TRBJ2-7, with TRBD2 identical over 10 bases. CDR3 length: 15 residues. Trimming removed 3 bases from V and 0 bases from J; junction bases left unmatched: 2. Germline loops: CDR1 SGHTA, CDR2 FQGNSA. CDR3 residues: CASSFSGGDSYEQYF. DNA for the CDR3: TGTGCCAGCAGCTTCAGCGGGGGGGACTCCTACGAGCAGTACTTC.

This clone appeared once. The genes are TRBV14 and TRBJ1-1; the D is unclear. The CDR3 covers 15 residues. CDR1 and CDR2 from the germline V gene are SGHDN and FVKESK. The V and J ends lost 0 bases and 1 base respectively, with 9 bases between them. This CDR3 reads CASSQDVRRNTEAFF. CDR3 nucleotide sequence: TGTGCCAGCAGCCAAGATGTCAGGAGGAACACTGAAGCTTTCTTT.

J is TRBJ2-3 and V is TRBV7-9; D may be TRBD1 (5 bases). Germline CDR1 is SEHNR and CDR2 is FQNEAQ (reference sequence). Trimming pared 3 bases from V and 4 bases from J, leaving 14 bases between. The CDR3 extends over 15 amino acids. CDR3: CASSLWQGQADTQYF. The CDR3 nucleotides read TGTGCCAGCAGCTTGTGGCAGGGCCAGGCAGATACGCAGTATTTT.

The chain has TRBV10-2 and TRBJ2-7, with a possible D match to TRBD1 (6 bases). Trimming stripped 7 bases from V and 5 bases from J, with 24 bases between. Germline CDR1 WSHSY, CDR2 SAAADI. CDR3 size: 16 residues. The CDR3 spells CASTGKQGVIRDEQYF. The CDR3 nucleotides are TGCGCCAGCACCGGTAAACAGGGAGTCATAAGGGACGAGCAGTACTTC.

This clone has more than one count but fewer than ten. V is TRBV5-4 and J is TRBJ2-6; D remains unclear. The germline gives CDR1 SGHNT, CDR2 YYREEE (reference sequence). V was clipped by 2 bases and J by 6 bases, with 9 bases between them. The CDR3 has 14 residues. This CDR3 is CASSLVGSANVLTF. The DNA of the CDR3 is TGTGCCAGCAGCTTAGTCGGGTCGGCCAACGTCCTGACTTTC.

This clone has only a few counts. The V call is TRBV2, the J call TRBJ1-5; no definite D call. Trimming removed 7 bases from V and 1 base from J, with 14 bases in between. Looked up from germline, CDR1 is SNHLY and CDR2 is FYNNEI. The CDR3 is 15 amino acids. CDR3: CASNPSGGSNQPQHF. CDR3 DNA: TGTGCCAGCAACCCCTCGGGAGGCAGCAATCAGCCCCAGCATTTT.

The chain employs TRBV28 and TRBJ1-2; the match to TRBD1 covers 8 bases. The germline V gene has CDR1 MDHEN and CDR2 SYDVKM. This CDR3 is 16 amino acids long. With 5 bases clipped from V and 8 bases from J, the junction kept 16 bases outside the gene matches. The CDR3 DNA follows: TGTGCCAGCAGTAAGGGGCTGGACAGGGAACCGCGGGGCTACACCTTC. Its translation is CASSKGLDREPRGYTF.

This clone was counted a few times. The chain employs TRBV30 and TRBJ1-1; TRBD1 aligns across 10 bases. CDR1 is GTSNPN, CDR2 SVGIG, per germline (reference sequence). Losses at the gene ends were 4 bases for V and 11 bases for J; bases not matched to a gene: 7. CDR3 size: 12 residues. The CDR3 spells CAWKGTGDGAFF. The CDR3, as DNA: TGTGCCTGGAAGGGGACAGGGGATGGGGCTTTCTTT.

The rearrangement uses TRBV7-6 and TRBJ1-2, with 8 nucleotides matching TRBD1. Germline V gene lookup returns CDR1 SGHVS and CDR2 FNYEAQ. The CDR3 is 12 amino acids. The V segment lost 5 bases and the J segment 7 bases; nucleotides outside the gene matches: 3. The DNA of the CDR3 is TGTGCCAGCAGCCCGGACAGGGTTGGCTACACCTTC. Residues: CASSPDRVGYTF.

V usage is TRBV5-4 and J usage is TRBJ2-3; D could derive from TRBD1 or TRBD2 (5 bases each). Germline CDR1 is SGHNT and CDR2 is YYREEE (reference sequence). CDR3 length: 13 residues. V shed 4 bases and J shed 5 bases, with 11 bases lying between them. The CDR3 sequence is CASSRPGLDTQYF. The CDR3 coding sequence is TGTGCCAGCAGCCGGCCGGGGCTAGATACGCAGTATTTT.

In DNA, the CDR3 is TGTGCCAGCAGTTACTCGGGCCGGGGGGCCCTCTACGAGCAGTACTTC. Its translation is CASSYSGRGALYEQYF. V is TRBV6-5 and J is TRBJ2-7, with D maybe TRBD2 (7 bases). V dropped 0 bases and J dropped 3 bases, with 15 bases sitting between them. Germline assignment: CDR1 MNHEY and CDR2 SVGAGI. The CDR3 is 16 residues long.

The J gene is TRBJ1-1, the V gene TRBV6-5; tentatively, D is TRBD1 (5 bases). Per the germline V gene, CDR1 is MNHEY and CDR2 is SVGAGI. Trimming removed 4 bases from V and 7 bases from J, with 10 bases in between. This CDR3 has 12 residues. The CDR3 DNA follows: TGTGCCAGCAGTTTCTCAGGGAATGAAGCTTTCTTT. This codes for CASSFSGNEAFF.

The chain joins TRBV6-4 to TRBJ1-4, with 7 bases lining up with TRBD1. Germline CDR1 and CDR2: MRHNA and SNTAGT. The V segment lost 2 bases and the J segment 8 bases; nucleotides outside the gene matches: 5. The CDR3 extends over 14 amino acids. In nucleotides, the CDR3 is TGTGCCAGCAGTGACGCACAGGGGTGGGAAAAACTGTTTTTT. This translates into CASSDAQGWEKLFF.